A single sample is the source of the 8 T cell receptor beta chains below, sequenced in a study of cytomegalovirus exposure and HLA in healthy donors. This PCR relied on a set of 60 Vbeta primers and 13 Jbeta primers. Assay used: immunoSEQ multiplex PCR; TCRdb lists only in-frame clones, some missing. Recorded here are some 130,000 clones; the top ten clones represent approximately 1.8%. Sequenced: PBMCs. These receptors were obtained from a man aged 18 to 30 in good health and CMV-seronegative.

The chain links TRBV27 to TRBJ1-1, with D perhaps matching TRBD1 (6 bases). CDR1 is MNHEY and CDR2 is SMNVEV in the germline V gene (reference sequence). The CDR3 is made up of 14 amino acids. Deletions cut 7 bases from V and 3 bases from J, with 15 bases between. The CDR3 sequence is CASIPRGRDTEAFF. The CDR3 coding sequence is TGTGCCAGCATCCCTAGGGGGAGGGACACTGAAGCTTTCTTT.

V gene TRBV19 combines with J gene TRBJ2-1; no definite D call. V lost 5 bases, J lost 0 bases, and 11 bases lay in between. CDR1 is LNHDA, CDR2 SQIVND, per germline (reference sequence). The CDR3 runs 15 residues. The DNA for the CDR3 is TGTGCCAGTAGTTTAGTAACTGACTCCTACAATGAGCAGTTCTTC. Protein product: CASSLVTDSYNEQFF.

The chain recombines TRBV5-4 with TRBJ2-5; 7 nucleotides align to TRBD2. V lost 3 bases to trimming and J lost 5 bases; unmatched junction nucleotides: 13. Germline V gene data show CDR1 as SGHNT and CDR2 as YYREEE (reference sequence). This CDR3 is built from 16 residues. The CDR3 sequence: CASSSGTTPSRETQYF. As DNA, the CDR3 is TGTGCCAGCAGCTCGGGGACTACCCCGTCGCGGGAGACCCAGTACTTC. The whole variable domain, filled in from reference TRBV5-4 and TRBJ2-5, reads ETGVTQSPTHLIKTRGQQVTLRCSSQSGHNTVSWYQQALGQGPQFIFQYYREEENGRGNFPPRFSGLQFPNYSSELNVNALELDDSALYLCASSSGTTPSRETQYFGPGTRLLVL.

The chain carries TRBV9 and TRBJ2-3; D may be TRBD2 (5 bases). V lost 0 bases, J lost 6 bases, and 20 bases lay in between. This CDR3 is 17 amino acids long. Germline values: CDR1 SGDLS, CDR2 YYNGEE. The CDR3 here is CASSVASSWPRGDTQYF. As DNA, the CDR3 is TGTGCCAGCAGCGTAGCTTCAAGTTGGCCCCGGGGTGATACGCAGTATTTT.

The rearrangement uses TRBV5-1 and TRBJ2-3; 10 positions match TRBD2. Per germline, CDR1 SGHRS and CDR2 YFSETQ. Trimming at V came to 0 bases and at J to 5 bases, leaving 3 bases not matched to a gene. This CDR3 spans 15 amino acids. The CDR3 DNA reads TGCGCCAGCAGCTTGGTGGCTAGCGGGAGAGATACGCAGTATTTT. This translates into CASSLVASGRDTQYF.

The rearrangement joins TRBV11-2 to TRBJ1-2, with D uncertain. With 6 bases removed from V and 9 bases from J, the gap between germline ends came to 14 bases. In germline, CDR1 is SGHAT, CDR2 FQNNGV. CDR3 length: 12 residues. The CDR3 here is CASSPRGGSYTF. The CDR3, as DNA: TGTGCCAGCAGTCCCCGAGGAGGGAGCTACACCTTC.

The gene calls are TRBV19 and TRBJ1-5; the match to TRBD1 covers 8 bases. CDR1 and CDR2 from the germline V gene are LNHDA and SQIVND (reference sequence). The V segment lost 4 bases and the J segment 8 bases; nucleotides outside the gene matches: 7. The CDR3 is 14 amino acids. The CDR3: CASSTPGTGEPQHF. In nucleotides, the CDR3 is TGTGCCAGTAGTACCCCCGGGACAGGTGAGCCCCAGCATTTT.

The V and J genes are TRBV9 and TRBJ2-1, with unresolved D. Germline loops: CDR1 SGDLS, CDR2 YYNGEE. The germline V and J ends were trimmed by 0 bases and 0 bases, with 13 bases remaining between them. The CDR3 length is 17 residues. The CDR3 DNA is TGTGCCAGCAGCGTAGGTGGTAGCCGAAGCTCCTACAATGAGCAGTTCTTC. Its protein product is CASSVGGSRSSYNEQFF. Based on the CDR3 plus reference TRBV9 and TRBJ2-1, the full variable domain is DSGVTQTPKHLITATGQRVTLRCSPRSGDLSVYWYQQSLDQGLQFLIQYYNGEERAKGNILERFSAQQFPDLHSELNLSSLELGDSALYFCASSVGGSRSSYNEQFFGPGTRLTVL.